This TCR beta chain derives from a study of Ad26.COV2.S vaccination and SARS-CoV-2 variants (dated by TCRdb to the early 2020s). Describing the broader study: Donors in the vaccine arm were drawn from COV1001, a multicentre, randomized, double-blind, placebo-controlled phase I-IIa trial testing Ad26.COV2.S in healthy adults. Dosing of Ad26.COV2.S was intramuscular, at either 5x10^10 or 1x10^11 viral particles, delivered as one shot or as two shots spaced 56 days apart. Sequencing of the TCRbeta repertoire served to evaluate the specificity and breadth of SARS-CoV-2-reactive T cell receptors following Ad26.COV2.S vaccination. A total of roughly 32 samples were included in the TCR-sequenced set, comprising some 20 Ad26.COV2.S vaccine recipients, 5 placebo recipients and 8 SARS-CoV-2 convalescent individuals. Trial participants were randomized into five groups of five: low-dose or high-dose Ad26.COV2.S given once or twice, or placebo on both occasions. Investigators did not know the trial group allocation while performing experiments and assessing outcomes.

What the research found in general, with its limitations: Spike-specific TCR breadth was higher in Ad26.COV2.S recipients than in placebo recipients (P = 0.0014). The study was not powered to compare responses between vaccine doses or regimens. After vaccination, spike-specific CD8+ and CD4+ T cell responses were reported to show substantial breadth. The authors noted that the TCR breadth and depth analyses may have underestimated total T cell responses. Non-spike TCR breadth was comparable between vaccine and placebo recipients, consistent with the vaccine containing only spike.

The immunoSEQ Assay was used to sequence TCRbeta CDR3 regions. After extraction, genomic DNA underwent amplification by bias-controlled multiplex PCR, followed by high-throughput sequencing. On the study's bioinformatics: To quantify the absolute abundance of each unique TCRbeta CDR3 region, sequences were collapsed and filtered. T cell fraction was estimated by normalizing TCRbeta template counts to usable DNA, which was measured by amplifying reference genes present in all nucleated cells. Repertoire TCRs were annotated as SARS-CoV-2-specific by exact matching of V gene, CDR3 amino acid sequence and J gene to a known reactive TCR set. The reference SARS-CoV-2 TCR set was derived from MIRA and filtered for enrichment in COVID-19-positive ImmuneCODE repertoires, a step that removed public or cross-reactive TCRs. Using the MIRA antigens, annotated TCRs were further analysed by specific ORF or by position within an ORF. Breadth was defined as annotated unique rearrangements over total unique productive rearrangements; depth was the summed frequency of those rearrangements. Group comparisons of TCR breadth used two-sided Wilcoxon rank-sum tests. TCRdb provides this immuneACCESS table in a form limited to in-frame rearrangements. Some clones are lacking; in checked studies, under half of them reflect an unresolved V gene, and why the rest are absent is not known. From that table come the V and J calls and clone size; the DNA was used to work out D and trimming. The sample data list about 350,000 clones, and about 86% of these were observed just once. Around 11% of the sample lies in the top ten.

The germline ends are 11 bases apart after V is trimmed by 10 bases and J by 6 bases. CDR1 and CDR2 are drawn from the germline V gene (reference sequence): MNHEY, SMNVEV. CDR3 length: 11 amino acids, cysteine to phenylalanine. The read is trimmed to its CDR3 DNA, 33 bases read in frame from base 1. This clone was observed once. Its specific antigen is unknown. Nothing much larger sits one base from this clone, and base qualities are not available. Per the publication, the treatment or condition label means: roughly 18 received Ad26.COV2.S at low or high dose, single or two shots; roughly five received placebo; per-sample allocation not given. For vaccine and placebo recipients, repertoires were sequenced using samples collected on day 63 after the first injection. Cohort 1b enrolled some 25 adults aged 18-55 years at a single site in Boston, USA, between 29 July and 7 August 2020. Ad26.COV2.S was a replication-incompetent adenovirus type 26 vector that expressed a prefusion-stabilized SARS-CoV-2 spike protein derived from the original Wuhan strain.

The chain is made from TRBV27 and TRBJ2-3; confidence is insufficient to name the D gene. Here the sequenced sample was peripheral blood, taken in a trial of Ad26.COV2.S vaccine versus placebo. This sequence originates from a person aged 18-60 years who received the Ad26.COV2.S COVID-19 vaccine or a placebo. The CDR3 protein sequence reads: CATTTFDTQYF. The bases are TGTGCCACCACTACATTTGATACGCAGTATTTT.